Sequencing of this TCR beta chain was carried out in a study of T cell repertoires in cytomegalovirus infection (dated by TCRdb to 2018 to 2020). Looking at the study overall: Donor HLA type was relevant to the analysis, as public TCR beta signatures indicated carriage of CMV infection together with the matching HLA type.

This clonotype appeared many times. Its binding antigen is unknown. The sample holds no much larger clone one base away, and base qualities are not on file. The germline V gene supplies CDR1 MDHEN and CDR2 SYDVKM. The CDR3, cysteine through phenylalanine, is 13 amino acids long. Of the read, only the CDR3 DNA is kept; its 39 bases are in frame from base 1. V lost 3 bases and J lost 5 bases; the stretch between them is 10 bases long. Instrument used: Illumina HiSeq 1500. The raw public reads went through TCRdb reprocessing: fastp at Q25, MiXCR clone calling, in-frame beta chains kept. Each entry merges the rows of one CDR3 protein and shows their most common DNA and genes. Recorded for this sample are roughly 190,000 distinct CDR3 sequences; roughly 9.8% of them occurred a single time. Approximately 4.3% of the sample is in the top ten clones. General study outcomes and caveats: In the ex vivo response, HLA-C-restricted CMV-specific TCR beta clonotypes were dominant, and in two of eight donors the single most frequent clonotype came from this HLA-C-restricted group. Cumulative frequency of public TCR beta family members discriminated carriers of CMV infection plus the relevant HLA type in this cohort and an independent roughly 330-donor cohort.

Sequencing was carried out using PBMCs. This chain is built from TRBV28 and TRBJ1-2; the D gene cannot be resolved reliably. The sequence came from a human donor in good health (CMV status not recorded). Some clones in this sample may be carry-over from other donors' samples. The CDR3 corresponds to CASSFSDIYGYTF. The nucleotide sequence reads TGTGCCAGCAGTTTCTCAGATATTTATGGCTACACCTTC.